A selection of T cell receptor beta chains follows, all from one sample in a study of T cells in Graves' hyperthyroidism and ophthalmopathy. TCRdb fed the multiplex PCR reads into MiXCR, producing one record per CDR3 protein. The sample has approximately 700,000 distinct CDR3 sequences; about 16% are singletons. The sample was blood. These receptors were collected from a man between 18 and 29 years old with Graves' hyperthyroidism. Both conserved end residues are part of each CDR3. D genes are given only for firm matches. Clone size appears in some rows only: once, few, many, or a class for an expanded clone.

CSAPPSSYNEQFF TGCAGTGCTCCCCCCAGCAGCTACAATGAGCAGTTCTTC few TRBJ2-1 NA TRBV20-1
CSVHPLAGVQETQYF TGCAGCGTCCACCCCCTAGCGGGGGTCCAAGAGACCCAGTACTTC NA TRBJ2-5 TRBD2 TRBV29-1
CASSLGLARYNEQFF TGTGCCAGCAGTTTAGGCCTAGCAAGATACAATGAGCAGTTCTTC many TRBJ2-1 NA TRBV28
CASSQDLGRGNEQFF TGTGCCAGCAGCCAAGATTTGGGCAGGGGCAATGAGCAGTTCTTC few TRBJ2-1 NA TRBV14
CASSPAAGTNEQFF TGTGCCAGCAGCCCGGCAGCGGGGACCAATGAGCAGTTCTTC NA TRBJ2-1 TRBD2 TRBV9
CASSLKSAPNIQYF TGTGCCAGCAGCTTAAAGTCTGCACCCAACATTCAGTACTTC few TRBJ2-4 NA TRBV7-9
CSVDRDSYEQYF TGCAGCGTCGACAGGGACTCCTACGAGCAGTACTTC many TRBJ2-7 TRBD1 TRBV29-1
CASSKTRPGANNEQFF TGTGCCAGCAGCAAAACTCGTCCAGGGGCTAACAATGAGCAGTTCTTC NA TRBJ2-1 NA TRBV7-2
CASSGGQGNTGELFF TGTGCCAGCAGCGGGGGACAGGGGAACACCGGGGAGCTGTTTTTT NA TRBJ2-2 TRBD1 TRBV9
CASSALTGGYGYTF TGTGCCAGCAGCGCCCTGACAGGGGGCTATGGCTACACCTTC many TRBJ1-2 TRBD1 TRBV13
CASSFGSPEQYF TGTGCCAGCAGTTTTGGGAGCCCCGAGCAGTACTTC many TRBJ2-7 NA TRBV12-3/TRBV12-4
CSASVRVSYEQYF TGCAGTGCTAGCGTCAGGGTATCCTACGAGCAGTACTTC NA TRBJ2-7 NA TRBV20-1
CASSLGGTVEEQYF TGTGCCAGCAGCTTAGGGGGGACAGTGGAAGAGCAGTACTTC NA TRBJ2-7 TRBD1 TRBV7-9
CASSFPQGTEAFF TGCGCCAGCAGCTTTCCACAGGGGACTGAAGCTTTCTTT NA TRBJ1-1 TRBD1 TRBV5-1
CASSYKGGSYEQYF TGTGCCAGCAGTTACAAGGGGGGCTCCTACGAGCAGTACTTC many TRBJ2-7 NA TRBV2
CASSLVGGRSNEQFF TGCGCCAGCAGCTTGGTCGGCGGCCGCTCGAATGAGCAGTTCTTC many TRBJ2-1 NA TRBV5-1
CASSFPLAGDFTGELFF TGTGCCAGCAGTTTCCCTTTAGCTGGAGACTTCACCGGGGAGCTGTTTTTT few TRBJ2-2 NA TRBV6-2/TRBV6-3
CASSHPGQPYSYEQYF TGTGCCAGCAGCCATCCGGGACAGCCCTACTCCTACGAGCAGTACTTC many TRBJ2-7 TRBD1 TRBV7-2
CASSFYRVDEQYF TGTGCCAGCAGTTTTTACAGGGTCGACGAGCAGTACTTC few TRBJ2-7 NA TRBV12-3/TRBV12-4
CASSIRGTAGDNEQFF TGTGCCAGTAGTATTCGAGGCACAGCGGGAGACAATGAGCAGTTCTTC once TRBJ2-1 TRBD2 TRBV19
CASTTPGILVYSPLHF TGTGCCAGCACCACACCAGGGATCCTGGTTTATTCACCCCTCCACTTT many TRBJ1-6 NA TRBV28
CASSPLPQGNEQFF TGTGCCAGCTCACCGCTCCCACAAGGGAATGAGCAGTTCTTC NA TRBJ2-1 NA TRBV18
CASSPLGQGVEQYF TGTGCCAGCAGCCCGCTGGGACAGGGGGTCGAGCAGTACTTC many TRBJ2-7 TRBD1 TRBV3-1
CASSRRKKAGTEAFF TGTGCCAGCAGCAGGCGTAAGAAGGCGGGCACTGAAGCTTTCTTT few TRBJ1-1 NA TRBV7-2
CASSQGTSGRAGELFF TGCGCCAGCAGCCAAGGGACTAGCGGGAGGGCCGGGGAGCTGTTTTTT NA TRBJ2-2 TRBD2 TRBV4-1
CATSRDPNYGYTF TGTGCCACCAGCAGAGATCCGAACTATGGCTACACCTTC many TRBJ1-2 NA TRBV15
CASSLLAGGRAGANVLTF TGTGCCAGCAGTTTGCTAGCGGGAGGGAGAGCTGGGGCCAACGTCCTGACTTTC NA TRBJ2-6 TRBD2 TRBV28
CASSPKRADTQYF TGTGCCAGCTCACCAAAAAGGGCGGATACGCAGTATTTT many TRBJ2-3 NA TRBV18
CATGYHTEAFF TGTGCCACAGGGTACCACACTGAAGCTTTCTTT many TRBJ1-1 NA TRBV2
CASSSGASNEKLFF TGTGCCAGTAGTTCGGGGGCATCTAATGAAAAACTGTTTTTT NA TRBJ1-4 NA TRBV19
CASSFPAGSGETQYF TGTGCCAGCAGTTTTCCGGCAGGGTCGGGAGAGACCCAGTACTTC many TRBJ2-5 NA TRBV28
CASSLVDEQYF TGTGCCAGCAGCTTGGTGGACGAGCAGTACTTC many TRBJ2-7 NA TRBV7-2
CATPTQTVNYGYTF TGTGCCACCCCAACCCAGACAGTGAACTATGGCTACACCTTC few TRBJ1-2 NA TRBV19
CASSVGYETLDDEQYF TGTGCCAGCAGCGTAGGGTACGAGACTCTCGATGACGAGCAGTACTTC NA TRBJ2-7 NA TRBV9
CASTAGPYNEQFF TGTGCCAGCACCGCCGGACCCTACAATGAGCAGTTCTTC many TRBJ2-1 NA TRBV12-3/TRBV12-4
CASSFGLASGEQFF TGTGCCAGTAGTTTCGGACTAGCGAGTGGTGAGCAGTTCTTC few TRBJ2-1 TRBD2 TRBV19
CASRVNGELFF TGTGCCAGCAGGGTGAACGGGGAGCTGTTTTTT NA TRBJ2-2 NA TRBV6-1
CASSSDSATNEKLFF TGTGCCAGCAGTTCTGACAGCGCAACTAATGAAAAACTGTTTTTT few TRBJ1-4 NA TRBV6-1
CASSQLDRGEDTEAFF TGTGCCAGCAGCCAGCTGGACAGAGGTGAGGACACTGAAGCTTTCTTT many TRBJ1-1 NA TRBV3-1
CASSPPPGQGVGGYTF TGTGCCAGCAGCCCCCCCCCAGGACAGGGGGTAGGAGGCTACACCTTC many TRBJ1-2 TRBD1 TRBV28
CSARAGNGYTF TGCAGTGCTAGAGCCGGGAATGGCTACACCTTC NA TRBJ1-2 NA TRBV20-1